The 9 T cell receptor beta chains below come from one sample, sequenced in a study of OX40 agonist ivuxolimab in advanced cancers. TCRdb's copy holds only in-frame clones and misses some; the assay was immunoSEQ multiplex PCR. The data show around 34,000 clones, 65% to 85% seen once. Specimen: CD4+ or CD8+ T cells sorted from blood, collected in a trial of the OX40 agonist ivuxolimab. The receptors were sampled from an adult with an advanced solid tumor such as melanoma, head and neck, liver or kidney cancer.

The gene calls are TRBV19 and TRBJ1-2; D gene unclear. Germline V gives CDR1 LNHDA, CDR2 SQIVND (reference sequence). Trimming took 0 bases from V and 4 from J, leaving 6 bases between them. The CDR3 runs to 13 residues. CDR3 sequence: CASSIDAFYGYTF. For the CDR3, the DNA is TGTGCCAGTAGTATAGATGCCTTCTATGGCTACACCTTC.

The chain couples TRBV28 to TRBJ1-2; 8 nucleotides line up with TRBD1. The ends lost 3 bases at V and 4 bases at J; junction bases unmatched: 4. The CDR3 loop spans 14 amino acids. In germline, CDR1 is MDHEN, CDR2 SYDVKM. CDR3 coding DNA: TGTGCCAGCAGTTTGTCGACAGGGGCCTATGGCTACACCTTC. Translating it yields CASSLSTGAYGYTF.

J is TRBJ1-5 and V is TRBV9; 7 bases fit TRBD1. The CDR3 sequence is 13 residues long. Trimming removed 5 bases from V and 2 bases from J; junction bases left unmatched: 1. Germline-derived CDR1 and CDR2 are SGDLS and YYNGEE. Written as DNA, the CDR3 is TGTGCCAGCAGTACAGGGGGCAATCAGCCCCAGCATTTT. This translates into CASSTGGNQPQHF.

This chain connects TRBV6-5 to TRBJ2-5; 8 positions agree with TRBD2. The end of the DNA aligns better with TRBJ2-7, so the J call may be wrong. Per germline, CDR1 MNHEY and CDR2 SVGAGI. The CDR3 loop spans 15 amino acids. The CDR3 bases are TGTGCCAGCAGTTACGGGCGGGGGGCAGCCGGCGAGCAGTACTTC. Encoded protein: CASSYGRGAAGEQYF.

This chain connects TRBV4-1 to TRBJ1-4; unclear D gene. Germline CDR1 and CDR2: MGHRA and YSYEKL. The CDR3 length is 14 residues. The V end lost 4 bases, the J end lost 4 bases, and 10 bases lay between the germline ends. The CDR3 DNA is TGCGCCAGCAGCCCTACACAACTTAATGAAAAACTGTTTTTT. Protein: CASSPTQLNEKLFF.

DNA of the CDR3: TGTGCCAGCAGCTTACTGAGGTACGAGCAGTACTTC. As protein: CASSLLRYEQYF. The rearrangement uses TRBV5-8 and TRBJ2-7, with D unclear. The CDR3 contains 12 residues. The ends were cut back, 2 bases at V and 4 bases at J, with 7 bases in the middle. Germline lookup yields CDR1 SGHTS and CDR2 YDEGEE.

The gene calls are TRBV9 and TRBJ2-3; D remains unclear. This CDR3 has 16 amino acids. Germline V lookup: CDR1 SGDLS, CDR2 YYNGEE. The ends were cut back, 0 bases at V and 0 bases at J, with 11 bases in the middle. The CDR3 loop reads CASSVGRPTSTDTQYF. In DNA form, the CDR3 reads TGTGCCAGCAGCGTAGGACGGCCGACTAGCACAGATACGCAGTATTTT.

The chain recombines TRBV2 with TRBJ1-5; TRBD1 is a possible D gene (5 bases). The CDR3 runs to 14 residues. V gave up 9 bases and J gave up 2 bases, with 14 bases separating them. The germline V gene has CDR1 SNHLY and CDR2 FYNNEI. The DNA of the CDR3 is TGTGCCAGTACAGAGCAGGGTGGCAATCAGCCCCAGCATTTT. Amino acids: CASTEQGGNQPQHF.

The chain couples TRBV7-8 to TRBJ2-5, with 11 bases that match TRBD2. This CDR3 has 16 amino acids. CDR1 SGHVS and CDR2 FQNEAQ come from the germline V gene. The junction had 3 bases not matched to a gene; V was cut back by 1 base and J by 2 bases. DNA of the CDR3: TGTGCCAGCAGCTTAGAGGTAGCGGGAGGGCAAGAGACCCAGTACTTC. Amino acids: CASSLEVAGGQETQYF.